The rows below give T cell receptor beta chains drawn from one sample of a study of T cell responses to AZD1222 COVID-19 vaccine. Libraries were prepared by immunoSEQ multiplex PCR; TCRdb keeps only in-frame clonotypes and omits some of them. The sample consists of some 200,000 clones, about nine tenths of them appearing once. The material was peripheral blood, obtained 28 days after the second AZD1222 dose. The receptors originated from an adult who received the AZD1222 COVID-19 vaccine. Each CDR3 is given with its conserved first and last residue. A D gene is named only where the DNA matches it firmly. Clone size is not always given. Where it is, it says once, few, many or a class for expanded clones.

>TRBV6-6|NA|TRBJ2-1|NA
TGTGCCAGCAGTCAACACCGGGGACCAGCTGCGAAAAATGAGCAGTTCTTC
CASSQHRGPAAKNEQFF
>TRBV6-6|TRBD2|TRBJ2-7|once
TGTGCCAGCAGGCCCGGGAGCGGGAGCTACGAGCAGTACTTC
CASRPGSGSYEQYF
>TRBV24-1|NA|TRBJ2-5|NA
TGTGCCACCAGTGATTATACGGAGACCCAGTACTTC
CATSDYTETQYF
>TRBV28|TRBD2|TRBJ2-7|once
TGTGCCAGCACACCGGGACTAGCGTTCGAGCAGTACTTC
CASTPGLAFEQYF
>TRBV10-3|TRBD1|TRBJ1-1|NA
TGTGCCATCAGTGAGACAGGGGGGAACACTGAAGCTTTCTTT
CAISETGGNTEAFF
>TRBV14|TRBD2|TRBJ2-1|once
TGTGCCAGCAGCCCCAGTAGACTAGCGGACTACAATGAGCAGTTCTTC
CASSPSRLADYNEQFF
>TRBV7-2|TRBD2|TRBJ2-3|NA
TGTGCCAGCAGCCATAGACTAGCGGGAGGCGCCACAGATACGCAGTATTTT
CASSHRLAGGATDTQYF
>TRBV20-1|NA|TRBJ1-6|once
TGCAGTGTTACAGGGAATTCACCCCTCCACTTT
CSVTGNSPLHF
>TRBV10-3|TRBD1|TRBJ2-7|NA
TGTGCCATCAGTGACAGACAGGGACAGGCCGAGCAGTACTTC
CAISDRQGQAEQYF
>TRBV2|NA|TRBJ2-2|NA
TGTGCCAGCAGTGACAGGGTTATCGGGGAGCTGTTTTTT
CASSDRVIGELFF
>TRBV7-9|NA|TRBJ2-1|once
TGTGCCAGCAGCTTAGGTACAGGGTCATCCTACAATGAGCAGTTCTTC
CASSLGTGSSYNEQFF
>TRBV6-1|NA|TRBJ1-5|few
TGTGCCAGCAGTGAGGGGGACGGGTTCTTCCTGAATCAGCCCCAGCATTTT
CASSEGDGFFLNQPQHF
>TRBV5-1|TRBD2|TRBJ2-2|NA
TGCGCCAGCAGCAGACTAGCGGGAGGGCCCGGGGAGCTGTTTTTT
CASSRLAGGPGELFF
>TRBV10-3|TRBD1|TRBJ1-2|NA
TGTGCCATCAGTGATGCCGGGACAGGGGTATATGGCTACACCTTC
CAISDAGTGVYGYTF
>TRBV6-5|TRBD1|TRBJ2-6|NA
TGTGCCAGCAGAACAGGGGGTTCTGGGGCCAACGTCCTGACTTTC
CASRTGGSGANVLTF
>TRBV5-1|NA|TRBJ1-1|NA
TGCGCCAGCAGCTTGGAGGGGCGCCTCACTGAAGCTTTCTTT
CASSLEGRLTEAFF
>TRBV6-5|TRBD1|TRBJ1-2|NA
TGTGCCAGCAGAGGGGGGACAGGGACCGGCTACACCTTC
CASRGGTGTGYTF
>TRBV7-3|NA|TRBJ2-1|NA
TGTGCCAGCAGCCGGAGGTCTCCGAGCTCCTACAATGAGCAGTTCTTC
CASSRRSPSSYNEQFF
>TRBV11-3|TRBD1|TRBJ2-7|once
TGTGCCAGCAGCTCCACAGGGGACCCCAGCTCCTACGAGCAGTACTTC
CASSSTGDPSSYEQYF
>TRBV24-1|NA|TRBJ2-3|NA
TGTGCCACCAGTGATTTAGGCAGGGAGAGGGGCACAGATACGCAGTATTTT
CATSDLGRERGTDTQYF
>TRBV19|TRBD2|TRBJ2-3|NA
TGTGCCGTCTCGACTAGCGGGAGGGCAGATACGCAGTATTTT
CAVSTSGRADTQYF
>TRBV2|TRBD2|TRBJ2-5|NA
TGTGCCAGCAGTCTTAGCGGGACCGGGTCAAAAGAGACCCAGTACTTC
CASSLSGTGSKETQYF
>TRBV28|NA|TRBJ2-1|NA
TGTGCCAGCAGCTCTTTGGGGGCTTCTGGGCGCGCCTACAATGAGCAGTTCTTC
CASSSLGASGRAYNEQFF
>TRBV4-2|NA|TRBJ2-5|NA
TGTGCCAGCAGCCAAGACAGCCCCCCGGCCTCACAAGAGACCCAGTACTTC
CASSQDSPPASQETQYF
>TRBV2|NA|TRBJ2-3|once
TGTGCCAGCACCGACACAGATACGCAGTATTTT
CASTDTDTQYF
>TRBV5-1|NA|TRBJ2-2|NA
TGCGCCAGCAGCTTGGGGGGCACCGGGGAGCTGTTTTTT
CASSLGGTGELFF
>TRBV28|TRBD2|TRBJ2-1|NA
TGTGCCAGCAGTTCCGGACTAGCGGGGCCGCCGTTCTTC
CASSSGLAGPPFF
>TRBV9|TRBD2|TRBJ2-7|NA
TGTGCCAGCAGCGTAGGGGATAGCGGGAGTGAAGAGCAGTACTTC
CASSVGDSGSEEQYF
>TRBV30|TRBD2|TRBJ2-7|NA
TGTGCCTGGAGGACGACTAGCGGGATTAACGAGCAGTACTTC
CAWRTTSGINEQYF
>TRBV28|NA|TRBJ2-1|NA
TGTGCCAGCAGTTTATTGAGAGGGAATGAGCAGTTCTTC
CASSLLRGNEQFF
>TRBV5-5|NA|TRBJ1-5|few
TGTGCCAGCAGCTTGGTAAGGAATCAGCCCCAGCATTTT
CASSLVRNQPQHF
>TRBV7-2|NA|TRBJ2-7|NA
TGTGCCAGCAGCTTACGCGGAGGTTACCTCTACGAGCAGTACTTC
CASSLRGGYLYEQYF